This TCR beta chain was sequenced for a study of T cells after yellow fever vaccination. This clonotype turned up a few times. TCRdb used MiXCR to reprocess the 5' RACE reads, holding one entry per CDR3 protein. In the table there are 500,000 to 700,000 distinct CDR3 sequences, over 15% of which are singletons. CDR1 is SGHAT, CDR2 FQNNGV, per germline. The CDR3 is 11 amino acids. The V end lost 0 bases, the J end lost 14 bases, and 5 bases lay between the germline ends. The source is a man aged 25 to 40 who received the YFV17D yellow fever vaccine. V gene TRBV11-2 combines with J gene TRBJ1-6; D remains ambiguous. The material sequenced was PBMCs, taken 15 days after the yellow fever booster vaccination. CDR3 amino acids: CASSLDTTLHF. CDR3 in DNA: TGTGCCAGCAGCTTAGATACAACCCTCCACTTT.